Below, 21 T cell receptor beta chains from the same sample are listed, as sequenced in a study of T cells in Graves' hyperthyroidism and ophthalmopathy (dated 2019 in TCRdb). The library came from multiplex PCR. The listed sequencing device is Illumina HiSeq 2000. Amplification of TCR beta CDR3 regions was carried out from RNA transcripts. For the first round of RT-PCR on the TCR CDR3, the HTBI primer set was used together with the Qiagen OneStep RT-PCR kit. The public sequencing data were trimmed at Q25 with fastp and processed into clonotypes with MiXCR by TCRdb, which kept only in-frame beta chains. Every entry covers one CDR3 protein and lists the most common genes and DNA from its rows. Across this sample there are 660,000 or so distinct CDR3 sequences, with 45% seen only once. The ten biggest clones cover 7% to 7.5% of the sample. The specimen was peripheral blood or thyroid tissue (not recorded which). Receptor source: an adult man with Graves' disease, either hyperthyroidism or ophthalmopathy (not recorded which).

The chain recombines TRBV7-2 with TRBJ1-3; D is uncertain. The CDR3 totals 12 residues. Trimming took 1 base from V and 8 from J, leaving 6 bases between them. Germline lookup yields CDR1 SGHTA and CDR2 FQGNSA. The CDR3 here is CASSLGLDTIYF. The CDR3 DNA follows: TGTGCCAGCAGCTTAGGGTTGGACACCATATATTTT. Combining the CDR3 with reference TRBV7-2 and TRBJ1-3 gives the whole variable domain GAGVSQSPSNKVTEKGKDVELRCDPISGHTALYWYRQSLGQGLEFLIYFQGNSAPDKSGLPSDRFSAERTGGSVSTLTIQRTQQEDSAVYLCASSLGLDTIYFGEGSWLTVV.

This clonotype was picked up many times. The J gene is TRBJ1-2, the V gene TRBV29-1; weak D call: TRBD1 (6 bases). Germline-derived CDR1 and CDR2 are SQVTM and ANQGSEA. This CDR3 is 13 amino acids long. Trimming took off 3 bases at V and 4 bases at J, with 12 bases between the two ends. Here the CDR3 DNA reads TGCAGCGTTGATTCAGGGGTGGTCTATGGCTACACCTTC. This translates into CSVDSGVVYGYTF.

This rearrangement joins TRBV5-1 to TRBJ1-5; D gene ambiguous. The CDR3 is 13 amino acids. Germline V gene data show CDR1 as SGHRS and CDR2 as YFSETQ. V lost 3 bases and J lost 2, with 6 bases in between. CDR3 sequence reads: CASSSVGNQPQHF. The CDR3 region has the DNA TGCGCCAGCAGCTCGGTTGGCAATCAGCCCCAGCATTTT.

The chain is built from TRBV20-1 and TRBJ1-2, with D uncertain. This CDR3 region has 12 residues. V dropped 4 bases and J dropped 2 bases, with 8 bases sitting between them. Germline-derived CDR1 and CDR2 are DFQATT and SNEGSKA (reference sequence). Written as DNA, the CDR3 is TGCAGTGCTACCCAGAGAAACTATGGCTACACCTTC. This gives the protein CSATQRNYGYTF.

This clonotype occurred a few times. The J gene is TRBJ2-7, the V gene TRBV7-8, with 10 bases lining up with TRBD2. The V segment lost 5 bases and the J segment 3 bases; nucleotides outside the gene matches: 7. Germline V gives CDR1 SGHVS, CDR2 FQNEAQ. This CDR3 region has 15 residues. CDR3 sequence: CASSRSGRAFYEQYF. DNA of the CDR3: TGTGCCAGCAGCCGCAGCGGGAGGGCCTTCTACGAGCAGTACTTC.

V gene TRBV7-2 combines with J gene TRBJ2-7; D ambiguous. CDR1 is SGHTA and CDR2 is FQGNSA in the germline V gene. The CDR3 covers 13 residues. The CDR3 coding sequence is TGTGCTAGAGCCACGGTTAGCTCCTACGAGCAGTACTTC. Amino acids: CARATVSSYEQYF.

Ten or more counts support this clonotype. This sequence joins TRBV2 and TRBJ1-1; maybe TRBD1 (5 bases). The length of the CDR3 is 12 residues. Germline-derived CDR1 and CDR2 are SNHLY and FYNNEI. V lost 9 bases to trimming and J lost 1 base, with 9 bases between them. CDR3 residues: CARGTPNTEAFF. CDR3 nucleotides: TGTGCCAGGGGGACGCCGAACACTGAAGCTTTCTTT.

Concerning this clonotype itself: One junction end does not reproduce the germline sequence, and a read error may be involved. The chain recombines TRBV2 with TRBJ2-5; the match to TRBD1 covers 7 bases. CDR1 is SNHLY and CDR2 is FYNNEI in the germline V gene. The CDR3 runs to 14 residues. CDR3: CACSESGGQETQYF. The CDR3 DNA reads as TGCGCCTGCAGTGAATCAGGGGGCCAAGAGACCCAGTACTTC.

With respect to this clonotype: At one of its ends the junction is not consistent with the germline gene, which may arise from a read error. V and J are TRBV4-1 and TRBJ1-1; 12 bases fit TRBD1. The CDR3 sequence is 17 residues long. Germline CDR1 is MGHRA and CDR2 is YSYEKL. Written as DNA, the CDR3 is TGTGCCAGCAGCGTGGGACAGGGGGCCATCATGAACACTGAAGCTTTCTTT. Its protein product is CASSVGQGAIMNTEAFF.

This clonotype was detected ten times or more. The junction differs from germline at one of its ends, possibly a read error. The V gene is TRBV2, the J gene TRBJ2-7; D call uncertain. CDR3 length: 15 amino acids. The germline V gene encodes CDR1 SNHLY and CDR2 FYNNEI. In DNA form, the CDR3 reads TGTGCCAGCACTGAATGGACGAGTAGAAGCTACGAGCAGTACTTC. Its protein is CASTEWTSRSYEQYF.

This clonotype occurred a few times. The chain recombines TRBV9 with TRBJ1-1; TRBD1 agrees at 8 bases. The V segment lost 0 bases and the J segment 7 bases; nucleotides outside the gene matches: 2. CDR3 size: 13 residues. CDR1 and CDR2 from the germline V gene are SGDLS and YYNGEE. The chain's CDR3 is CASSVEGTGEAFF. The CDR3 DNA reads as TGTGCCAGCAGCGTAGAGGGGACAGGTGAAGCTTTCTTT.

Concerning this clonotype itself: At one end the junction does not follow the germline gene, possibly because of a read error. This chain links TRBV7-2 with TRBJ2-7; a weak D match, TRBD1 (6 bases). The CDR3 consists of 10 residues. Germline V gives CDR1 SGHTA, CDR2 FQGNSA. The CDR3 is CASSLGGADF. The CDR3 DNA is TGTGCCAGCAGCCTAGGGGGAGCGGACTTC.

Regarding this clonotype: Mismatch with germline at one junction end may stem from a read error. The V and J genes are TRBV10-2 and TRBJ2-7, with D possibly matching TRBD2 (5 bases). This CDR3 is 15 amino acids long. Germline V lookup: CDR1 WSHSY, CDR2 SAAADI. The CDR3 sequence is CASSEYDGSSSEQYF. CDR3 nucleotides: TGCGCCAGCAGTGAGTATGATGGGAGCTCCTCCGAGCAGTACTTC.

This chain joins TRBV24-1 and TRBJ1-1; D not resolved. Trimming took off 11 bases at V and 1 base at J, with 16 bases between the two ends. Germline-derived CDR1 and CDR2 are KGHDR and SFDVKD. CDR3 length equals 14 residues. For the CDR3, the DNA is TGTGCCAGCAGCTTAACAGCGACGAACACTGAAGCTTTCTTT. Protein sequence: CASSLTATNTEAFF.

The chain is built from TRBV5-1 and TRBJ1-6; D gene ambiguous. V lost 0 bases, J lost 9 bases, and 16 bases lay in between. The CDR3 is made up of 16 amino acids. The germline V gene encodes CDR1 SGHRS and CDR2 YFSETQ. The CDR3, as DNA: TGCGCCAGCAGCTTGGGCCGGACCCTTATCGTTTCACCCCTCCACTTT. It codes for CASSLGRTLIVSPLHF.

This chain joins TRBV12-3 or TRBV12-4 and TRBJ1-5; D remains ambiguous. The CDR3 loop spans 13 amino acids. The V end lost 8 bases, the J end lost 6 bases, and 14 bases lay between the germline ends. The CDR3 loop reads CASGDTPVQPQHF. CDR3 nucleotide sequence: TGTGCCAGCGGCGACACCCCAGTTCAGCCCCAGCATTTT.

The DNA of the CDR3 is TGTGCCAGCAGCTCCGGGACCAACGAGCAGTACTTC. The encoded protein is CASSSGTNEQYF. The chain carries TRBV5-5 and TRBJ2-7; the D gene could be TRBD1 or TRBD2 (5 bases each). This CDR3 region has 12 residues. CDR1 SGHKS and CDR2 YYEKEE come from the germline V gene (reference sequence). Trimming cost V 3 bases and J 5 bases, with 9 bases left between them. The full variable domain, completed using reference TRBV5-5 and TRBJ2-7, is DAGVTQSPTHLIKTRGQQVTLRCSPISGHKSVSWYQQVLGQGPQFIFQYYEKEERGRGNFPDRFSARQFPNYSSELNVNALLLGDSALYLCASSSGTNEQYFGPGTRLTVT.

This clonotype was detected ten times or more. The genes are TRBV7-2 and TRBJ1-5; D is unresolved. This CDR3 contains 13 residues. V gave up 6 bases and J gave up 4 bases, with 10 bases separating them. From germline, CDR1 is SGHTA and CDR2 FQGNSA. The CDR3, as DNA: TGTGCCAGCAGTTTAAGTGGAAATCAGCCCCAGCATTTT. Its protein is CASSLSGNQPQHF.

CDR3 protein: CASSATGTNNSPLHF. The CDR3 DNA reads as TGTGCCAGCAGCGCGACAGGGACCAATAATTCACCCCTCCACTTT. The chain links TRBV25-1 to TRBJ1-6; TRBD1 agrees at 7 bases. CDR1 and CDR2 from the germline V gene are MGHDK and SYGVNS. V shed 6 bases, J shed 5 bases, and the junction held 7 bases outside the gene matches. The length of the CDR3 is 15 residues.

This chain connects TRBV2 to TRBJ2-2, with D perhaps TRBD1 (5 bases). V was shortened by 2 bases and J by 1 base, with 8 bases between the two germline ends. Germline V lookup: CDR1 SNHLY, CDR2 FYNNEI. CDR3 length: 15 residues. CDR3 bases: TGTGCCAGCAGTGAAAGGACACAGAACACCGGGGAGCTGTTTTTT. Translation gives CASSERTQNTGELFF.

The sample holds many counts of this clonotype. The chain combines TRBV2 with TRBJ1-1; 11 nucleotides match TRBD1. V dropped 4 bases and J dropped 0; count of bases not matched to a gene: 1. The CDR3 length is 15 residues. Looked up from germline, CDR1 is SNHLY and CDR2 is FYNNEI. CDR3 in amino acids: CASSGDRGMNTEAFF. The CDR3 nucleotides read TGTGCCAGCAGTGGGGACAGGGGGATGAACACTGAAGCTTTCTTT.